This T cell receptor (beta chain) was captured by sequencing in a study of beta chain features in type 1 diabetes. Findings of the study overall: It was among patients, rather than healthy donors, that naive, central memory and Treg TCRB repertoires appeared more similar. Type 1 diabetes patients showed fewer insertions and more deletions at VDJ junctions.

The CDR3 loop spans 18 amino acids. V was pared by 6 bases and J by 1 base, with 12 bases of the junction left unmatched. From germline, CDR1 is ENHRY and CDR2 SYGVKD. Every isolated RNA sample was fully reverse transcribed, so sequencing captured expressed TCRB transcripts. Data came from immunoSEQ multiplex PCR; TCRdb stores just in-frame clones and leaves some out. The data contain roughly 610,000 clones, less than 20% of them singletons. Only a few counts were recorded for this clone. Antigen unknown. V usage is TRBV10-3 and J usage is TRBJ2-5; 12 bases align to TRBD2. This TCR derives from a young man in good health. The sample taken for sequencing was naive CD4+ T cells from blood. CDR3 in DNA: TGTGCCATCAGGAGCTCCACTTCGACTAGCGGGGGCCAAGAGACCCAGTACTTC. This gives the protein CAIRSSTSTSGGQETQYF.